This TCR beta chain was retrieved from a study of T cells in localized non-small cell lung cancer. General study points: Tumor samples were not multi-region, leaving intratumor heterogeneity unexcluded. Among blood samples, higher T cell density accompanied longer overall survival. Adjacent lung exhibited a median of 57 among the 100 most abundant tumor clones.

Remarks on this clone: The target antigen is unknown.

Method: immunoSEQ multiplex PCR; TCRdb's copy keeps in-frame clones and lacks some. The sample carries tens of thousands of clones, 82% recorded once. Germline V gene lookup returns CDR1 SGHDT and CDR2 YYEEEE. The V gene lost 0 bases and the J gene lost 3 bases, with 10 bases spanning the gap. CDR3 size: 15 residues. The sample in question was peripheral blood, obtained before any cancer treatment. This TCR was sampled from a woman aged 35-70 years with stage I lung adenocarcinoma. The chain is built from TRBV5-6 and TRBJ2-1; D possibly corresponds to TRBD1 (6 bases). The CDR3 DNA sequence: TGTGCCAGCAGCTTGGTGGGGGCCATCTACAATGAGCAGTTCTTC. Its protein product is CASSLVGAIYNEQFF.